The TCR beta chain described here comes from a study of identical twins. Findings and caveats of the study: Instead of following the same donors, the conclusions were based on cross-sectional statistical analysis. Among beta out-of-frame sequences, excess sharing between twins appeared weaker. Invariant MAIT and iNKT cells may have partly biased zero-insertion analyses.

CDR3 length: 14 residues. A universal primer site was incorporated via template switching, and the cDNA contained unique molecular identifiers. TCRdb analysed the 5' RACE reads with MiXCR anew, one entry per CDR3 protein. The sample has approximately 680,000 distinct CDR3 sequences, about 7% seen once. Of note for this clonotype: Its specificity is not known.

This sample was shared with a second study, whose subject was yellow fever vaccine responses in identical twins.

V is TRBV21-1 and J is TRBJ2-7; TRBD1 is the table's D call, not checked against the DNA. TRBV21-1 is annotated as a pseudogene. Specimen: PBMCs. The sequence derives from a woman aged 18-35 years in good health. The CDR3 loop reads CASSKGGHFYEQYV. The CDR3 region has the DNA TGTGCCAGCAGCAAAGGAGGACACTTTTACGAGCAGTACGTC.